What follows are 8 T cell receptor beta chains derived from one specimen sequenced in a study of T cell repertoires in cytomegalovirus infection. TCRdb ran MiXCR on the reads and lists one entry per CDR3 protein. This table holds roughly 240,000 distinct CDR3 sequences, 6% to 8% found once. Sequenced material: PBMCs. These receptors all stem from a human donor in good health (CMV status not recorded). Some clones in this sample may be carry-over from other donors' samples.

Ten or more counts support this clonotype. This rearrangement joins TRBV7-2 to TRBJ1-1; TRBD1 agrees at 7 bases. This CDR3 has 12 residues. From germline, CDR1 is SGHTA and CDR2 FQGNSA. Germline trimming cut 11 bases from V and 7 bases from J; bases unmatched to any gene: 10. The CDR3 nucleotides read TGTGCCTCCTCCGGCAGGGGGGTTGAAGCTTTCTTT. Its translation: CASSGRGVEAFF. Together with reference TRBV7-2 and TRBJ1-1, the CDR3 gives the full variable domain: GAGVSQSPSNKVTEKGKDVELRCDPISGHTALYWYRQSLGQGLEFLIYFQGNSAPDKSGLPSDRFSAERTGGSVSTLTIQRTQQEDSAVYLCASSGRGVEAFFGQGTRLTVV.

This clonotype was seen ten or more times. V and J are TRBV12-3 or TRBV12-4 and TRBJ1-6, with 8 positions matching TRBD1. The CDR3 extends over 15 amino acids. V dropped 5 bases and J dropped 7; count of bases not matched to a gene: 7. The DNA of the CDR3 is TGTGCCAGCAGTCAACTTGGACAGGGAAATTCACCCCTCCACTTT. Translating gives CASSQLGQGNSPLHF.

This clonotype occurred many times. The V and J genes are TRBV27 and TRBJ2-7, with D unresolved. V was clipped by 6 bases and J by 3 bases, with 12 bases between them. The V gene's germline CDR1 is MNHEY and CDR2 SMNVEV (reference sequence). The CDR3 consists of 13 residues. CDR3 DNA: TGTGCCAGCAGCAGGTCATCCCTCTACGAGCAGTACTTC. It specifies CASSRSSLYEQYF.

Many counts were recorded for this clonotype. The chain joins TRBV19 to TRBJ2-5; 7 nucleotides align to TRBD2. Germline values: CDR1 LNHDA, CDR2 SQIVND (reference sequence). V lost 5 bases, J lost 2 bases, and 8 bases stayed unmatched. The CDR3 spans 15 residues. CDR3 DNA: TGTGCCAGTAGTTCGACTAGCAAACGTCAAGAGACCCAGTACTTC. Translated, it gives CASSSTSKRQETQYF.

A few counts support this clonotype. The rearrangement uses TRBV10-3 and TRBJ1-1; 8 nucleotides line up with TRBD1. The CDR3 runs 14 residues. Germline loops: CDR1 ENHRY, CDR2 SYGVKD. The junction had 6 bases not matched to a gene; V was cut back by 5 bases and J by 4 bases. CDR3 sequence: CAISRRTGSTEAFF. CDR3 nucleotides: TGTGCCATCAGTAGAAGGACAGGGAGCACTGAAGCTTTCTTT.

This clonotype was counted many times. This rearrangement joins TRBV5-7 to TRBJ1-5, with D unclear. TRBV5-7 is reported as an ORF; its role is uncertain. V was cut by 0 bases and J by 3 bases, with 4 bases left in between. The CDR3 contains 13 residues. The CDR3 sequence is CASSLGDNQPQHF. The CDR3 bases are TGTGCCAGCAGCTTGGGGGACAATCAGCCCCAGCATTTT.

This clonotype has at least ten counts. The chain links TRBV9 to TRBJ2-3; TRBD1 matches 11 bases. CDR3 length: 16 amino acids. Unmatched junction bases numbered 7, after V lost 4 bases and J lost 3 bases. Germline V gene data show CDR1 as SGDLS and CDR2 as YYNGEE. The chain's CDR3 is CASSPSGTGGTDTQYF. Written as DNA, the CDR3 is TGTGCCAGCAGCCCCTCCGGGACAGGGGGAACAGATACGCAGTATTTT.

The V and J genes are TRBV20-1 and TRBJ1-1; D is unclear. V was pared by 0 bases and J by 5 bases, with 16 bases between. Germline V gene lookup returns CDR1 DFQATT and CDR2 SNEGSKA (reference sequence). The CDR3 is made up of 15 amino acids. The CDR3: CSARDRQREWTEAFF. Here the CDR3 DNA reads TGCAGTGCTAGAGATCGTCAGAGGGAGTGGACTGAAGCTTTCTTT.